This TCR beta chain derives from a study of Ad26.COV2.S vaccination and SARS-CoV-2 variants. Study-level points and caveats: Placebo recipients and vaccine recipients were similar in non-spike TCR breadth. The study found higher spike-specific TCR breadth in vaccine than placebo recipients. The analyses of TCR breadth and depth may have understated the size of total T cell responses. Reportedly, spike-specific CD8+ and CD4+ T cell responses achieved substantial breadth once vaccination had taken place.

The CDR3 extends over 16 amino acids. Germline assignment: CDR1 LGHNA and CDR2 YSLEER. With 0 bases removed from V and 5 bases from J, the gap between germline ends came to 13 bases. Concerning this clone: Its target is not known.

This table comes from immunoSEQ multiplex PCR, and its TCRdb copy is limited to in-frame clones, with some not included. This sample carries 300,000 to 400,000 clones, 90% to 95% of them seen once, and the ten largest clones take 3% to 5%. This specimen consisted of peripheral blood, obtained after recovery from COVID-19. This TCR derives from a human donor who had recovered from COVID-19. The chain links TRBV4-3 to TRBJ1-4, with no clear D. As DNA, the CDR3 is TGCGCCAGCAGCCAAGATGATAGGTCCCCAAATGAAAAACTGTTTTTT. This translates into CASSQDDRSPNEKLFF.